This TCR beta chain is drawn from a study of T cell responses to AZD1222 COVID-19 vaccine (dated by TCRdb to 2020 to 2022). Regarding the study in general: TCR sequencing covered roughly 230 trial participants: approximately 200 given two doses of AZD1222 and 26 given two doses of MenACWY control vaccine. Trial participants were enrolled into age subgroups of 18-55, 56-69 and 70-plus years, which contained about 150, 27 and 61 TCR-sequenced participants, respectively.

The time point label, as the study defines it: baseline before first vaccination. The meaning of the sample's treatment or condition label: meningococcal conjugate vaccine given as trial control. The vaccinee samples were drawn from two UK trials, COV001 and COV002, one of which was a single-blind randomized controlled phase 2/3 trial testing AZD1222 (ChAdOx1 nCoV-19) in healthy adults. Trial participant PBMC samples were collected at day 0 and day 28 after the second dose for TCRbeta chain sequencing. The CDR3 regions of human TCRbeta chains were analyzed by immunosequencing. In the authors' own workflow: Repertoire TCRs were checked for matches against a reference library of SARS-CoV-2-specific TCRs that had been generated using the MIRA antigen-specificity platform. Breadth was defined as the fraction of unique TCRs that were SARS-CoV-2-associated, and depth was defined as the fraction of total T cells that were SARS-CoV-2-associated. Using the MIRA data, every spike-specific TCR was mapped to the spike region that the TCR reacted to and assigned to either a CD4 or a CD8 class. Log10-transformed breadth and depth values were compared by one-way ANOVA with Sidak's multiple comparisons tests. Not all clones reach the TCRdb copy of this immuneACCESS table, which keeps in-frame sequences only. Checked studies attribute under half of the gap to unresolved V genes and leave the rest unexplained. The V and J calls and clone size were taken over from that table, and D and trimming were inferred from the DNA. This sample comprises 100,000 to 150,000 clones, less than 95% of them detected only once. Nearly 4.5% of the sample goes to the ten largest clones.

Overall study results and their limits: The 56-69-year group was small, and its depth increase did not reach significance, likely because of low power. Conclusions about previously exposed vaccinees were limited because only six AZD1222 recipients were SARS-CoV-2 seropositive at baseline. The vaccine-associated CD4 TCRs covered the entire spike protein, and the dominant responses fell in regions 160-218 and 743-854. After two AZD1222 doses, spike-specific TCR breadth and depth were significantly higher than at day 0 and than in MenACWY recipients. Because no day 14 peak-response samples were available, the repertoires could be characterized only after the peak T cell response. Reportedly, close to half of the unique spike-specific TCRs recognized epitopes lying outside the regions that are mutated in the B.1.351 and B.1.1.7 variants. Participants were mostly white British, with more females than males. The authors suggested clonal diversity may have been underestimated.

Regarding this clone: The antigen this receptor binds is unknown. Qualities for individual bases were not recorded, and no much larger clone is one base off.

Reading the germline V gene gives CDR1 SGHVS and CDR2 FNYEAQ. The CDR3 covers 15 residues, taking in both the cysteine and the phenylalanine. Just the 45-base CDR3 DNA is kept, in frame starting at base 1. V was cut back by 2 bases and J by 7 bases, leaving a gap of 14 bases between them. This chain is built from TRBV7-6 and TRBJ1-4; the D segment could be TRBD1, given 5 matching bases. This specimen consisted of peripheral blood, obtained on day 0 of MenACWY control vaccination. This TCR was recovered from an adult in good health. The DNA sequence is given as TGTGCCAGCAGCTTATACCCAGGGCCCGCTGAAAAACTGTTTTTT. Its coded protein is CASSLYPGPAEKLFF.